Below are 10 T cell receptor beta chains sequenced from a single sample in a study of long-term antiretroviral therapy in people with HIV. The assay used was immunoSEQ (version v3.0), run at survey level. Only in-frame clones appear in the TCRdb table, and some are missing; sequencing was by immunoSEQ multiplex PCR. The sample has 30,000 to 50,000 clones, roughly 90% seen once; the top ten hold around 4%. The source was unsorted PBMCs, collected 1.2 years after starting antiretroviral therapy. These receptors all come from a woman between 50 and 59 years old with HIV.

The chain recombines TRBV30 with TRBJ2-7, with D maybe TRBD1 (6 bases). Trimming removed 0 bases from V and 3 bases from J, with 12 bases in between. CDR3 length equals 14 residues. CDR1 is GTSNPN, CDR2 SVGIG, per germline (reference sequence). CDR3 nucleotides: TGTGCCTGGAGTGTGAAGGGGGAATTCTACGAGCAGTACTTC. Protein: CAWSVKGEFYEQYF. Looking up the rest from reference TRBV30 and TRBJ2-7 gives the full variable domain: SQTIHQWPATLVQPVGSPLSLECTVEGTSNPNLYWYRQAAGRGLQLLFYSVGIGQISSEVPQNLSASRPQDRQFILSSKKLLLSDSGFYLCAWSVKGEFYEQYFGPGTRLTVT.

The chain recombines TRBV27 with TRBJ2-2; D might be TRBD2 (5 bases). The germline V and J ends were trimmed by 2 bases and 6 bases, with 13 bases remaining between them. The CDR3 sequence is 15 residues long. The germline V gene has CDR1 MNHEY and CDR2 SMNVEV (reference sequence). In DNA form, the CDR3 reads TGTGCCAGCAGTTTACATGATATGGGAGCCGGGGAGCTGTTTTTT. Its protein is CASSLHDMGAGELFF.

The J gene is TRBJ2-5, the V gene TRBV7-3, with 8 bases fitting TRBD1. V trimming: 5 bases; J trimming: 5 bases; junction bases outside the gene matches: 10. This CDR3 comprises 15 residues. Germline V gene data show CDR1 as SGHTA and CDR2 as FQGTGA. Here the CDR3 DNA reads TGTGCCAGCAGCATACAGGGGGTGGCTAGGGAGACCCAGTACTTC. Translating gives CASSIQGVARETQYF.

The V call is TRBV6-1, the J call TRBJ1-5; unclear D gene. This CDR3 spans 13 amino acids. Germline V gene lookup returns CDR1 MNHNS and CDR2 SASEGT. With 4 bases removed from V and 5 bases from J, the gap between germline ends came to 9 bases. CDR3 amino acids: CASSVKWDQPQHF. CDR3 DNA sequence: TGTGCCAGCAGTGTTAAATGGGATCAGCCCCAGCATTTT.

This clone was found once. The genes are TRBV30 and TRBJ1-2, with 8 bases aligning to TRBD1. This CDR3 contains 14 residues. Trimming removed 1 base from V and 6 bases from J; junction bases left unmatched: 7. Germline lookup yields CDR1 GTSNPN and CDR2 SVGIG (reference sequence). CDR3 nucleotide sequence: TGTGCCTGGAGTGGCACCAGGGGGCGGGATGGCTACACCTTC. This sequence encodes CAWSGTRGRDGYTF.

The chain uses TRBV4-1 and TRBJ2-1, with 9 bases identical to TRBD2. V lost 0 bases to trimming and J lost 6 bases; unmatched junction nucleotides: 18. From germline, CDR1 is MGHRA and CDR2 YSYEKL. The CDR3 is 20 amino acids. The CDR3 region has the DNA TGCGCCAGCAGCCAAGAAGGTCGGGGCGGGGGGGCTCGAAAGGGCAATGAGCAGTTCTTC. It yields the protein CASSQEGRGGGARKGNEQFF.

V gene TRBV5-1 combines with J gene TRBJ2-2; D unresolved. V shed 0 bases and J shed 6 bases, with 15 bases lying between them. The CDR3 covers 16 residues. Germline assignment: CDR1 SGHRS and CDR2 YFSETQ. CDR3 sequence reads: CASSLVGRNRAGELFF. CDR3 nucleotide sequence: TGCGCCAGCAGCTTGGTGGGAAGGAACCGCGCCGGGGAGCTGTTTTTT.

J is TRBJ1-2 and V is TRBV25-1; weak D call: TRBD1 (5 bases). Germline lookup yields CDR1 MGHDK and CDR2 SYGVNS. V shed 2 bases and J shed 4 bases, with 8 bases lying between them. CDR3 length equals 13 residues. CDR3 residues: CASSEQGSYGYTF. The CDR3 coding sequence is TGTGCCAGCAGTGAACAGGGTAGCTATGGCTACACCTTC.

This clone is a singleton in its sample. The chain links TRBV5-1 to TRBJ2-3, with 10 bases lining up with TRBD2. V was clipped by 0 bases and J by 6 bases; unmatched bases: 7. There are 16 residues in the CDR3. Germline assignment: CDR1 SGHRS and CDR2 YFSETQ. CDR3 amino acids: CASSLELAGWGDTQYF. The CDR3 nucleotides read TGCGCCAGCAGCTTGGAACTAGCGGGGTGGGGGGATACGCAGTATTTT.

V is TRBV7-6 and J is TRBJ2-6; the match to TRBD1 covers 7 bases. The CDR3 runs to 17 residues. Germline V gene lookup returns CDR1 SGHVS and CDR2 FNYEAQ. V trimming: 1 base; J trimming: 1 base; junction bases outside the gene matches: 4. The CDR3 bases are TGTGCCAGCAGCTTAGTGCAGGGGGATTCTGGGGCCAACGTCCTGACTTTC. It encodes CASSLVQGDSGANVLTF.